This is a list of T cell receptor beta chains from one sample in a study of siplizumab effects on memory and regulatory T cells. The data were produced by immunoSEQ multiplex PCR, yet TCRdb's version contains in-frame clones alone and is incomplete. The sample carries some 97,000 clones, about 95% recorded once. The material sequenced was non-Treg CD4+ T cells sorted from blood. Receptors were obtained from a human donor in good health. CDR3s include the opening cysteine and the closing phenylalanine or tryptophan. Each record gives: CDR3 DNA, CDR3 protein, J gene, D gene, clone size, V gene. D genes are given only for firm matches. Clone size is shown for a subset of rows, as once, few, many or a class of expanded clone.

TGTGCCAGCAGTTTAATGGCCCATCAGCCCCAGCATTTT,CASSLMAHQPQHF,TRBJ1-5,.,.,TRBV28
TGTGCCACCCAGAAGGTGGCGGGCGGGTACAATGAGCAGTTCTTC,CATQKVAGGYNEQFF,TRBJ2-1,.,once,TRBV27
TGTGCCGTTACAGGGACGGGGAACACTGAAGCTTTCTTT,CAVTGTGNTEAFF,TRBJ1-1,.,once,TRBV6-1
TGTGCCAGCAGTGTACAGACAGAAAACACCATATATTTT,CASSVQTENTIYF,TRBJ1-3,.,.,TRBV6-1
TGCGCCAGCAATGAGCAGCCTACTATGAACACTGAAGCTTTCTTT,CASNEQPTMNTEAFF,TRBJ1-1,.,.,TRBV5-1
TGTGCCAGCAGCTTAGTGGGTGGTAGTTCTGGGGCCAACGTCCTGACTTTC,CASSLVGGSSGANVLTF,TRBJ2-6,.,.,TRBV7-2
TGCGCCAGCAGCTCAAATCCCGAGCAGCCCCAGCATTTT,CASSSNPEQPQHF,TRBJ1-5,.,.,TRBV5-1
TGTGCCTGGAGTGACTTTGCTGGAAACACCATATATTTT,CAWSDFAGNTIYF,TRBJ1-3,.,.,TRBV30
TGTGCCAGTAGTAAAGGCAGGGAAGGGTCCCAGCCCCAGCATTTT,CASSKGREGSQPQHF,TRBJ1-5,.,once,TRBV19
TGTGCCAGCAGCCGACGGGAGGCAGACAATCAGCCCCAGCATTTT,CASSRREADNQPQHF,TRBJ1-5,.,.,TRBV7-8
TGTGCCACCAGCAGTGACAGGGTTTTTGCTAATGAAAAACTGTTTTTT,CATSSDRVFANEKLFF,TRBJ1-4,TRBD1,.,TRBV15
TGTGCCAGCAGCTCGGGACAGGTGATGGGTGGGGAGCTGTTTTTT,CASSSGQVMGGELFF,TRBJ2-2,TRBD1,.,TRBV5-4
TGTGCCAGCAGTGTCTCCAGCGGACCCAACAATGAGCAGTTCTTC,CASSVSSGPNNEQFF,TRBJ2-1,.,.,TRBV6-4
TGTGCAAGTCGCCCTGGACTAGCGGGAGTTGACACCGGGGAGCTGTTTTTT,CASRPGLAGVDTGELFF,TRBJ2-2,.,.,TRBV12-2
TGTGCCAGCAGTTTCCCCCCGGGGCAGGGTCGTGGTGAGCAGTACTTC,CASSFPPGQGRGEQYF,TRBJ2-7,.,.,TRBV28
TGTGCCTGGAGTCTAACTCTCCGGGACCTCCACAATGAGCAGTTCTTC,CAWSLTLRDLHNEQFF,TRBJ2-1,.,.,TRBV30
TGTGCCAGCAGCAACCAACAGTTCACAGATACGCAGTATTTT,CASSNQQFTDTQYF,TRBJ2-3,.,.,TRBV21-1
TGTGCCAGCAGCTTAGTAGCCACAGGGGGCCGGAGCACAGATACGCAGTATTTT,CASSLVATGGRSTDTQYF,TRBJ2-3,TRBD1,.,TRBV7-6
TGCAGCGTGTGGGGTGGGACACCATACAATGAGCAGTTCTTC,CSVWGGTPYNEQFF,TRBJ2-1,.,once,TRBV29-1
TGCGCCAGCAGCGTAGAAGCTCTTAAAGAGACCCAGTACTTC,CASSVEALKETQYF,TRBJ2-5,.,.,TRBV5-1
TGTGCCAGCAGCTCCGCGTTTGGAGGGAGGGCACCGAACACCGGGGAGCTGTTTTTT,CASSSAFGGRAPNTGELFF,TRBJ2-2,TRBD2,.,TRBV7-9
TGTGCCATCAGACAGGGTGGCCAAGAGACCCAGTACTTC,CAIRQGGQETQYF,TRBJ2-5,.,.,TRBV10-3
TGTGCCGCTAGGGATACCTATGGCTACACCTTC,CAARDTYGYTF,TRBJ1-2,.,.,TRBV6-6
TGTGCCAGCAGACTATACACCGGGGAGCTGTTTTTT,CASRLYTGELFF,TRBJ2-2,.,.,TRBV28
TGTGCCAGCAGCTGGGGGGCGGAGCTGGGTCAGCCCCAGCATTTT,CASSWGAELGQPQHF,TRBJ1-5,.,.,TRBV7-2
TGTGCCAGCAGCATCACTAGCGGAGTAGACTACGAGCAGTACTTC,CASSITSGVDYEQYF,TRBJ2-7,TRBD2,.,TRBV5-5
TGTGCCAGCAGCCTGACCGGGACCCAAGAGACCCAGTACTTC,CASSLTGTQETQYF,TRBJ2-5,.,.,TRBV9
TGTGCCAGCAGGCCGCTGGGGGTAGAGGATGGCTACACCTTC,CASRPLGVEDGYTF,TRBJ1-2,.,.,TRBV27
TGTGCCAGCAGTTTATCGATAACGATTGGGGCCAACGTCCTGACTTTC,CASSLSITIGANVLTF,TRBJ2-6,.,.,TRBV27
TGTGCCAGCAGTTTCCGGCAGGGGGCTCTCTACAATGAGCAGTTCTTC,CASSFRQGALYNEQFF,TRBJ2-1,TRBD1,.,TRBV27
TGTGCCAGCACGGACGACCCCTCTCGCGAGCAGTACTTC,CASTDDPSREQYF,TRBJ2-7,.,.,TRBV6-5
TGCGCCAGCAGCTTGGAACAGGGAAACGAGCAGTACTTC,CASSLEQGNEQYF,TRBJ2-7,.,.,TRBV5-1
TGTGCCAGCAGCGTAGCGGGAGGGAGCACAGATACGCAGTATTTT,CASSVAGGSTDTQYF,TRBJ2-3,TRBD2,once,TRBV2
TGCGCCAGCAGCGTAGGACAGTTGAACACTGAAGCTTTCTTT,CASSVGQLNTEAFF,TRBJ1-1,.,.,TRBV5-1
TGCGCCAGCATGAGTTTTCGGACAGGGGAGAAAGAAAAACTGTTTTTT,CASMSFRTGEKEKLFF,TRBJ1-4,TRBD1,.,TRBV10-1
TGTGCCAGCAGCTTGGGGTGGGGACTAGCGGGGACCCTCCAAGAGACCCAGTACTTC,CASSLGWGLAGTLQETQYF,TRBJ2-5,TRBD2,.,TRBV5-8
TGTGCCAGCAGCGTAGTCAGTCGGACAGCGAACACCGGGGAGCTGTTTTTT,CASSVVSRTANTGELFF,TRBJ2-2,.,.,TRBV9
TGTGCCAGCAGCGTAAATTTGGAGGACGGGGAGCTGTTTTTT,CASSVNLEDGELFF,TRBJ2-2,.,.,TRBV9
TGCGCCAGCAGAGGAGCAAGTGGTCAGTCGAGTGAGCAGTTCTTC,CASRGASGQSSEQFF,TRBJ2-1,.,.,TRBV5-1
TGTGCCAGCAGTGTTCCAAATCAGCCCCAGCATTTT,CASSVPNQPQHF,TRBJ1-5,.,.,TRBV6-1
TGTGCCAGCAGTCAGATTAGCAATCAGCCCCAGCATTTT,CASSQISNQPQHF,TRBJ1-5,.,.,TRBV6-6
TGTGCCAGTAGTATAAGCTATATGAACACTGAAGCTTTCTTT,CASSISYMNTEAFF,TRBJ1-1,.,.,TRBV19
TGTGCCAGCAGCTTAGAAAGGGCTAATCAGCCCCAGCATTTT,CASSLERANQPQHF,TRBJ1-5,.,.,TRBV7-9
TGTGCCAGCAGCTTAGCCTACTCGGGACAGGGCAACAGAGGGCAGTTCTTC,CASSLAYSGQGNRGQFF,TRBJ2-1,TRBD1,.,TRBV11-2
TGCGCCAGCAGCCCCGACAGGGCGGAGGGTGAAAAACTGTTTTTT,CASSPDRAEGEKLFF,TRBJ1-4,TRBD1,once,TRBV4-1
TGTGCCAGCAGTGAAGCGTGGGACTATGAAGCTTTCTTT,CASSEAWDYEAFF,TRBJ1-1,.,.,TRBV6-1
TGTGCCAGCTCACCGAACTTGAGGATTAATGAAAAACTGTTTTTT,CASSPNLRINEKLFF,TRBJ1-4,.,.,TRBV18
TGTGCCAGCAGCTTAGTTGGGGATAACACTGAAGCTTTCTTT,CASSLVGDNTEAFF,TRBJ1-1,.,.,TRBV7-9
TGTGCCAGTAGTAAGTTTAAGATAGGGACATCGACTCACTATGGCTACACCTTC,CASSKFKIGTSTHYGYTF,TRBJ1-2,.,.,TRBV19
TGTGCCAGTAGTATGTCTACCCCGAACACCGGGGAGCTGTTTTTT,CASSMSTPNTGELFF,TRBJ2-2,.,.,TRBV19
TGCGCCAGCAGCTTGAATGCGGGGCGTGAAAAACTGTTTTTT,CASSLNAGREKLFF,TRBJ1-4,.,.,TRBV5-1
TGTGCCAGCCGGGCCACAGGGCACGGCGGCTACACCTTC,CASRATGHGGYTF,TRBJ1-2,.,.,TRBV27
TGTGCCAGCAGCCTAGGGGAAGGCCTGAACACTGAAGCTTTCTTT,CASSLGEGLNTEAFF,TRBJ1-1,.,.,TRBV4-2